The T cell receptor beta chain under discussion was sequenced for a study of control samples from healthy donors and cancer patients. The CDR3 totals 13 residues. V was cut by 1 base and J by 4 bases, with 7 bases left in between. Germline V gene lookup returns CDR1 LNHDA and CDR2 SQIVND (reference sequence). Profiling relied on immunoSEQ multiplex PCR, and the TCRdb table lists in-frame clones only, not all of them. The table records 100,000 to 150,000 clones, over 80% of them present only once. The chain is built from TRBV19 and TRBJ1-1; D is perhaps TRBD1 (5 bases). Sequencing input: blood. This receptor was obtained from a woman aged 45 to 65 in good health. CDR3 amino acids: CASSIGGFTEAFF. The CDR3 bases are TGTGCCAGTAGTATAGGGGGGTTCACTGAAGCTTTCTTT. Using reference TRBV19 and TRBJ1-1 for the parts outside the CDR3, the full variable domain is DGGITQSPKYLFRKEGQNVTLSCEQNLNHDAMYWYRQDPGQGLRLIYYSQIVNDFQKGDIAEGYSVSREKKESFPLTVTSAQKNPTAFYLCASSIGGFTEAFFGQGTRLTVV.